Listed here is a single T cell receptor (beta chain). In the authors' workflow: Estimation of nucleated cell counts relied on the amplification of reference gene primers. This table comes from immunoSEQ multiplex PCR, and its TCRdb copy is limited to in-frame clones, with some not included. V and J calls and clone size are copied from that table; D and trimming were computed from the DNA. The sample has under 300,000 clones, around 80% seen once. This specimen comes from a study of blood T cell repertoires in COVID-19. Study as a whole: Donors in the United States, Italy and Spain gave samples during acute or convalescent COVID-19. PBMCs, B-cell-depleted T cells, or T cells provided the cDNA or gDNA that made up the material.

With V trimmed by 8 bases and J by 9 bases, 11 bases remained unmatched. The CDR3 is 14 amino acids. Germline V gene data show CDR1 as SGHTA and CDR2 as FQGNSA. The sample comprised peripheral blood. This sequence was found in a human donor in a cohort sampled during active COVID-19. V gene TRBV7-2 combines with J gene TRBJ2-1; 9 positions agree with TRBD2. Here the CDR3 reads CASLGLAGSGEQFF. Written as DNA, the CDR3 is TGTGCCAGCCTCGGGCTAGCGGGATCGGGTGAGCAGTTCTTC.